The 21 T cell receptor beta chains below come from one sample, sequenced in a study of blood T cell repertoires in COVID-19 (TCRdb year 2020). The library was made by the immunoSEQ multiplex PCR assay. This is the immuneACCESS table as TCRdb keeps it, with only in-frame sequences that have V and J called. A part of the clones is gone; compared with another copy, unresolved V genes explain less than half, and the rest is unexplained. The sample has about 200,000 clones on record, about 90% of them singletons. The ten most abundant clones make up more than 0.7% of the sample. Sequenced material: peripheral blood. These receptors all come from a man in his 60s with COVID-19, enrolled during active disease.

The chain employs TRBV3-1 (or the pseudogene TRBV3-2) and TRBJ1-2; no definite D call. The ends were cut back, 4 bases at V and 7 bases at J, with 16 bases in the middle. Germline V gene lookup returns CDR1 LGHDT and CDR2 YNNKEL (reference sequence). The CDR3 consists of 14 residues. The CDR3 here is CASSRATAPGGYTF. CDR3 sequence (DNA): TGTGCCAGCAGCCGAGCGACCGCTCCCGGTGGCTACACCTTC.

The chain recombines TRBV19 with TRBJ2-7; TRBD2 is a possible D gene (5 bases). Germline assignment: CDR1 LNHDA and CDR2 SQIVND (reference sequence). Trimming took off 1 base at V and 7 bases at J, with 11 bases between the two ends. There are 13 residues in the CDR3. The CDR3 reads CASSIATRNEQYF. In DNA, the CDR3 is TGTGCCAGTAGTATAGCAACTAGGAATGAGCAGTACTTC.

This clone was seen a few times. This chain links TRBV6-2 or TRBV6-3 with TRBJ2-3, with 7 bases that match TRBD2. CDR1 and CDR2 (germline): MNHEY, SVGEGT. This CDR3 contains 15 residues. V shed 2 bases and J 6 bases; nucleotides not matched to a gene: 8. CDR3 amino acids: CASSYKGGSGDTQYF. The CDR3 nucleotides read TGTGCCAGCAGTTACAAAGGCGGGAGCGGGGATACGCAGTATTTT.

This clone was seen once. The chain links TRBV2 to TRBJ1-4; 8 bases agree with TRBD1. CDR1 is SNHLY, CDR2 FYNNEI, per germline. This CDR3 contains 15 residues. Unmatched junction bases numbered 12, after V lost 10 bases and J lost 5 bases. The CDR3 DNA reads TGTGCCACCCAAGGGGTGGGACAGGTGAATGAAAAACTGTTTTTT. As protein: CATQGVGQVNEKLFF.

The CDR3 loop reads CASSLPTSGGAVYNEQFF. The DNA of the CDR3 is TGCGCCAGCAGCTTGCCCACTAGCGGGGGGGCTGTCTACAATGAGCAGTTCTTC. This chain uses TRBV5-1 with TRBJ2-1; 13 positions agree with TRBD2. The CDR3 is 18 residues long. Losses at the gene ends were 1 base for V and 3 bases for J; bases not matched to a gene: 7. Germline V gene sequence: CDR1 SGHRS, CDR2 YFSETQ.

The chain combines TRBV15 with TRBJ1-6; unclear D gene. This CDR3 comprises 14 residues. V was pared by 0 bases and J by 7 bases, with 7 bases between. The V gene's germline CDR1 is LNHNV and CDR2 YYDKDF (reference sequence). CDR3 nucleotide sequence: TGTGCCACCAGCAGAGATCAACGGAATTCACCCCTCCACTTT. This codes for CATSRDQRNSPLHF. The variable domain in full, completed from reference TRBV15 and TRBJ1-6, reads DAMVIQNPRYQVTQFGKPVTLSCSQTLNHNVMYWYQQKSSQAPKLLFHYYDKDFNNEADTPDNFQSRRPNTSFCFLDIRSPGLGDTAMYLCATSRDQRNSPLHFGNGTRLTVT.

This clone was found once. This chain uses TRBV24-1 with TRBJ2-7; 7 positions agree with TRBD1. CDR1 is KGHDR and CDR2 is SFDVKD in the germline V gene. With V trimmed by 4 bases and J by 2 bases, 7 bases remained unmatched. This CDR3 is 15 amino acids long. The CDR3 sequence is CATSDPGTEPYEQYF. For the CDR3, the DNA is TGTGCCACCAGTGACCCCGGGACAGAGCCCTACGAGCAGTACTTC.

The J gene is TRBJ2-5, the V gene TRBV7-2; 11 bases fit TRBD2. The ends lost 5 bases at V and 7 bases at J; junction bases unmatched: 12. This CDR3 is built from 16 residues. From germline, CDR1 is SGHTA and CDR2 FQGNSA. CDR3 coding DNA: TGTGCCAGCAGCCGGGGGGGTACTAGCGGGAGTGGGACCCAGTACTTC. Translated: CASSRGGTSGSGTQYF.

This chain links TRBV12-3 or TRBV12-4 with TRBJ1-5, with TRBD1 matching over 9 bases. V shed 8 bases and J 4 bases; nucleotides not matched to a gene: 3. This CDR3 comprises 13 residues. This CDR3 reads CASQQGANQPQHF. In DNA, the CDR3 is TGTGCCAGCCAACAGGGGGCAAATCAGCCCCAGCATTTT.

The rearrangement uses TRBV3-1 (or the pseudogene TRBV3-2) and TRBJ1-6; 8 bases agree with TRBD1. V was clipped by 5 bases and J by 7 bases; unmatched bases: 1. Germline CDR1 and CDR2: LGHDT and YNNKEL (reference sequence). The CDR3 covers 13 residues. In DNA, the CDR3 is TGTGCCAGCAGCGGGGACAGGAATTCACCCCTCCACTTT. It yields the protein CASSGDRNSPLHF.

The chain has TRBV9 and TRBJ2-6, with D possibly TRBD2 on 6 matching bases. Looked up from germline, CDR1 is SGDLS and CDR2 is YYNGEE. Trimming pared 2 bases from V and 2 bases from J, leaving 8 bases between. The CDR3 extends over 15 amino acids. The CDR3 nucleotides read TGTGCCAGCAGCGTTCGGGGGACTGGGGCCAACGTCCTGACTTTC. Translation gives CASSVRGTGANVLTF.

The V call is TRBV6-5, the J call TRBJ1-5; tentatively, D is TRBD1 (5 bases). Trimming shortened V by 8 bases and J by 2 bases, and 13 bases separated the two germline ends. Germline loops: CDR1 MNHEY, CDR2 SVGAGI. This CDR3 has 14 amino acids. CDR3 amino acids: CASAGRGGNQPQHF. Here the CDR3 DNA reads TGTGCCAGCGCCGGAAGGGGTGGCAATCAGCCCCAGCATTTT.

The chain carries TRBV7-2 and TRBJ2-7; 10 bases fit TRBD2. The trim removed 1 base at V and 0 bases at J, leaving 12 bases unmatched. This CDR3 contains 19 residues. CDR1 is SGHTA, CDR2 FQGNSA, per germline. The CDR3 loop reads CASSLERGGTSVRSYEQYF. Here the CDR3 DNA reads TGTGCCAGCAGCTTAGAGCGCGGGGGGACTAGCGTCCGCTCCTACGAGCAGTACTTC.

This chain connects TRBV18 to TRBJ1-6; 8 positions match TRBD1. V lost 6 bases and J lost 7; bases outside the gene matches: 5. Per germline, CDR1 KGHSH and CDR2 LQKENI. The CDR3 spans 14 residues. CDR3 nucleotides: TGTGCCAGCTCCCAGGACAGGGCCAATTCACCCCTCCACTTT. Its protein product is CASSQDRANSPLHF. The whole variable domain, remainder taken from reference TRBV18 and TRBJ1-6, is NAGVMQNPRHLVRRRGQEARLRCSPMKGHSHVYWYRQLPEEGLKFMVYLQKENIIDESGMPKERFSAEFPKEGPSILRIQQVVRGDSAAYFCASSQDRANSPLHFGNGTRLTVT.

This sequence joins TRBV6-5 and TRBJ1-2; D gene uncertain. V was shortened by 2 bases and J by 0 bases, with 4 bases between the two germline ends. The length of the CDR3 is 13 residues. Germline CDR1 is MNHEY and CDR2 is SVGAGI. CDR3 DNA sequence: TGTGCCAGCAGTTACCAGGCTAACTATGGCTACACCTTC. Its protein product is CASSYQANYGYTF.

The chain uses TRBV4-1 and TRBJ1-2, with D possibly being TRBD1 (5 bases). Germline loops: CDR1 MGHRA, CDR2 YSYEKL. This CDR3 contains 14 residues. V lost 0 bases, J lost 5 bases, and 10 bases lay in between. The CDR3 here is CASSQDLDRYGYTF. The CDR3 region has the DNA TGCGCCAGCAGCCAAGATCTCGACAGATATGGCTACACCTTC.

This rearrangement joins TRBV9 to TRBJ1-6; the match to TRBD1 covers 11 bases. Losses at the gene ends were 4 bases for V and 7 bases for J; bases not matched to a gene: 4. This CDR3 region has 15 residues. Germline CDR1 is SGDLS and CDR2 is YYNGEE. The CDR3 nucleotides are TGTGCCAGCAGCTTGCGGGACAGGGGGAATTCACCCCTCCACTTT. This gives the protein CASSLRDRGNSPLHF.

J is TRBJ1-1 and V is TRBV12-3 or TRBV12-4; D remains unclear. V was cut by 3 bases and J by 7 bases, with 12 bases left in between. The CDR3 covers 13 residues. The CDR3 loop is CASSFGFRFEAFF. As DNA, the CDR3 is TGTGCCAGCAGTTTCGGGTTTCGTTTTGAAGCTTTCTTT.

The V call is TRBV19, the J call TRBJ2-2; TRBD1 matches 11 bases. Per germline, CDR1 LNHDA and CDR2 SQIVND (reference sequence). Germline trimming cut 0 bases from V and 9 bases from J; bases unmatched to any gene: 3. The CDR3 covers 15 residues. The CDR3 DNA is TGTGCCAGTAGTATAGAAGGGACAGGGGGGCGGGAGCTGTTTTTT. This codes for CASSIEGTGGRELFF.

V usage is TRBV10-3 and J usage is TRBJ1-3; 10 bases match TRBD1. With V trimmed by 8 bases and J by 0 bases, 1 base remained unmatched. Germline V CDR1 and CDR2: ENHRY, SYGVKD. The CDR3 length is 14 residues. The CDR3 reads CAIGQGVSGNTIYF. In DNA form, the CDR3 reads TGTGCCATCGGACAGGGGGTCTCTGGAAACACCATATATTTT.

The chain uses TRBV11-2 and TRBJ1-4; 7 positions match TRBD1. This CDR3 region has 15 residues. The ends lost 5 bases at V and 3 bases at J; junction bases unmatched: 6. Looked up from germline, CDR1 is SGHAT and CDR2 is FQNNGV. This chain's CDR3 is CASSGWTGSNEKLFF. The CDR3 DNA reads TGTGCCAGCAGCGGATGGACAGGATCTAATGAAAAACTGTTTTTT.